This T cell receptor (beta chain) derives from a study of T-cell reconstitution after alpha-beta-depleted transplantation in children. V lost 3 bases and J lost 2, with 17 bases in between. Looked up from germline, CDR1 is SGHTS and CDR2 is YDEGEE. CDR3 length: 16 residues. Study-wide points: Two months or so post-transplant, alpha-beta T cells reportedly derived from several hundred expanded graft clones.

This sample's TCRbeta library carried unique molecular identifier barcodes. Via MiXCR, TCRdb re-called the PCR reads, giving one row per CDR3 protein. Of about 980,000 distinct CDR3 sequences in the sample, about 29% are singletons; the top ten hold 28%. This clonotype turned up a few times. The antigen remains unidentified. The specimen comprised PBMCs, mostly from graft donor cells, sampled 360 days after TCRalphabeta/CD19-depleted stem cell transplant. The V and J genes are TRBV5-8 and TRBJ2-5; no clear D. The TCR sequence derives from a boy younger than two who had a stem cell transplant for SCID, so the T cells may come from the graft donor. CDR3 in amino acids: CASSSLPDLLQETQYF. The CDR3 DNA is TGTGCCAGCAGCTCCCTCCCGGACCTTTTACAAGAGACCCAGTACTTC.